The 28 T cell receptor beta chains presented below share a single source sample, sequenced in a study of blood T cell repertoires in COVID-19. Clones were read by immunoSEQ multiplex PCR, and TCRdb kept only the in-frame ones, dropping some. The sample yields about 88,000 clones, over 65% seen once. What was sequenced was peripheral blood. These receptors came from a human donor in a cohort sampled during active COVID-19.

The V call is TRBV2, the J call TRBJ1-1; TRBD1 agrees at 8 bases. Germline values: CDR1 SNHLY, CDR2 FYNNEI. CDR3 size: 12 residues. Unmatched junction bases numbered 7, after V lost 8 bases and J lost 8 bases. The CDR3 sequence: CASGQGAREAFF. CDR3 nucleotide sequence: TGTGCCAGCGGGCAGGGGGCGAGAGAAGCTTTCTTT.

The CDR3 DNA reads TGTGCCAGTAGCCGGGACAGGGTAAACACCGGGGAGCTGTTTTTT. It translates to CASSRDRVNTGELFF. The V and J genes are TRBV19 and TRBJ2-2, with 9 bases identical to TRBD1. The CDR3 consists of 15 residues. The germline V gene encodes CDR1 LNHDA and CDR2 SQIVND (reference sequence). The junction had 4 bases not matched to a gene; V was cut back by 6 bases and J by 2 bases.

This rearrangement joins TRBV5-1 to TRBJ2-5; perhaps TRBD2 as D (6 bases). The CDR3 sequence is 16 residues long. The germline V gene encodes CDR1 SGHRS and CDR2 YFSETQ. The V end was cut by 0 bases, the J end by 5 bases, with 17 bases between. CDR3 protein: CASSLENRGIMETQYF. The CDR3 DNA follows: TGCGCCAGCAGCTTGGAGAACCGGGGGATCATGGAGACCCAGTACTTC.

The CDR3 loop reads CSVRLALRNTDTQYF. CDR3 nucleotides: TGCAGCGTACGTCTAGCGCTCCGTAACACAGATACGCAGTATTTT. The chain has TRBV29-1 and TRBJ2-3; possibly TRBD2 for D (6 bases). Trimming removed 6 bases from V and 2 bases from J, with 18 bases in between. This CDR3 has 15 amino acids. Per germline, CDR1 SQVTM and CDR2 ANQGSEA.

The gene calls are TRBV29-1 and TRBJ2-5, with 9 nucleotides matching TRBD2. Germline CDR1 is SQVTM and CDR2 is ANQGSEA. This CDR3 is built from 12 residues. Trimming cost V 7 bases and J 3 bases; bases outside gene matches: 3. CDR3 amino acids: CSGGGAEETQYF. DNA for the CDR3: TGCAGCGGCGGGGGGGCCGAAGAGACCCAGTACTTC.

The chain is built from TRBV30 and TRBJ2-7; maybe TRBD1 (6 bases). This CDR3 comprises 15 residues. The germline V gene encodes CDR1 GTSNPN and CDR2 SVGIG (reference sequence). With 5 bases removed from V and 0 bases from J, the gap between germline ends came to 17 bases. The CDR3 DNA reads as TGTGCCTGGGGGGGCGGTACAGGGTCCTCCTACGAGCAGTACTTC. It translates to CAWGGGTGSSYEQYF.

The V and J genes are TRBV27 and TRBJ2-1; 7 bases are a match to TRBD1. With 6 bases clipped from V and 8 bases from J, the junction kept 7 bases outside the gene matches. CDR1 is MNHEY and CDR2 is SMNVEV in the germline V gene (reference sequence). The CDR3 has 13 amino acids. The DNA for the CDR3 is TGTGCCAGCAGGGCGACAGGGATCCATGAGCAGTTCTTC. Translating it yields CASRATGIHEQFF.

CDR3 region: CASSIRQGTVVQPQHF. CDR3 nucleotides: TGTGCCAGTAGTATCCGACAGGGGACGGTGGTTCAGCCCCAGCATTTT. This chain uses TRBV19 with TRBJ1-5, with 8 bases matching TRBD1. The CDR3 runs to 16 residues. The germline V gene has CDR1 LNHDA and CDR2 SQIVND (reference sequence). J lost 6 bases, V lost 3 bases, and 10 bases had no gene match. The entire variable domain, with the rest obtained from reference TRBV19 and TRBJ1-5, is as follows: DGGITQSPKYLFRKEGQNVTLSCEQNLNHDAMYWYRQDPGQGLRLIYYSQIVNDFQKGDIAEGYSVSREKKESFPLTVTSAQKNPTAFYLCASSIRQGTVVQPQHFGDGTRLSIL.

Only one count was recorded for this clone. The rearrangement links TRBV28 to TRBJ2-5, with D tentatively TRBD2 (5 bases). V gave up 5 bases and J gave up 4 bases, with 17 bases separating them. The germline gives CDR1 MDHEN, CDR2 SYDVKM. The CDR3 has 15 amino acids. The CDR3 DNA follows: TGTGCCAGCAGTCCCTCGATGGGAGTCCCAGAGACCCAGTACTTC. As protein: CASSPSMGVPETQYF.

This chain uses TRBV28 with TRBJ2-3, with TRBD2 as a possible D gene (5 bases). Germline V CDR1 and CDR2: MDHEN, SYDVKM. CDR3 length: 15 amino acids. Trimming stripped 5 bases from V and 0 bases from J, with 12 bases between. The chain's CDR3 is CASSTGLPSTDTQYF. The CDR3 coding sequence is TGTGCCAGCAGTACTGGACTCCCAAGCACAGATACGCAGTATTTT.

With respect to this clone: One end of the junction does not line up with germline, which may come from a read error. The V and J genes are TRBV3-1 (or the pseudogene TRBV3-2) and TRBJ2-7, with a tentative D call TRBD2 (5 bases). Per the germline V gene, CDR1 is LGHDT and CDR2 is YNNKEL (reference sequence). The CDR3 is 13 residues long. This chain's CDR3 is CASSQAPGSVQYF. The CDR3 DNA reads as TGTGCCAGCAGTCAAGCCCCGGGGTCCGTGCAGTACTTC.

The chain is built from TRBV28 and TRBJ2-7, with a weak D call TRBD1 (6 bases). The V and J ends lost 3 bases and 4 bases respectively, with 19 bases between them. Germline loops: CDR1 MDHEN, CDR2 SYDVKM. This CDR3 spans 16 amino acids. CDR3 sequence (DNA): TGTGCCAGCAGTTTCACAGGGAACTTCCCCCCGTACGAGCAGTACTTC. Translating it yields CASSFTGNFPPYEQYF.

This sequence joins TRBV7-9 and TRBJ1-1; weak D call: TRBD1 (5 bases). Germline assignment: CDR1 SEHNR and CDR2 FQNEAQ (reference sequence). The V end lost 6 bases, the J end lost 1 base, and 9 bases lay between the germline ends. The CDR3 is 13 residues long. In DNA, the CDR3 is TGTGCCAGCAGTCTAGGGGAGAACACTGAAGCTTTCTTT. It is translated as CASSLGENTEAFF.

This clone was found a few times. V and J are TRBV10-3 and TRBJ1-5, with 11 bases that match TRBD1. Germline-derived CDR1 and CDR2 are ENHRY and SYGVKD. With 11 bases clipped from V and 7 bases from J, the junction kept 7 bases outside the gene matches. This CDR3 is built from 13 residues. DNA of the CDR3: TGTGCCTGCGGACAGGGGGCAGAACAGCCCCAGCATTTT. This codes for CACGQGAEQPQHF.

The chain employs TRBV6-5 and TRBJ1-5; 10 nucleotides agree with TRBD1. With V trimmed by 6 bases and J by 9 bases, 8 bases remained unmatched. This CDR3 spans 14 amino acids. Germline assignment: CDR1 MNHEY and CDR2 SVGAGI. Here the CDR3 DNA reads TGTGCCAGCAGCCTAGGACAGGGGGGTCGGCCCCAGCATTTT. Translating gives CASSLGQGGRPQHF.

The chain recombines TRBV7-6 with TRBJ2-5, with 7 bases fitting TRBD1. The V and J ends lost 1 base and 2 bases, in that order; junction bases with no gene match: 22. The length of the CDR3 is 21 residues. Germline V gene data show CDR1 as SGHVS and CDR2 as FNYEAQ. Here the CDR3 reads CASSLVVTGQVLPMSQETQYF. In DNA, the CDR3 is TGTGCCAGCAGCTTAGTGGTAACCGGACAGGTTTTACCTATGAGTCAAGAGACCCAGTACTTC. Full variable domain (remainder filled in from reference TRBV7-6 and TRBJ2-5): GAGVSQSPRYKVTKRGQDVALRCDPISGHVSLYWYRQALGQGPEFLTYFNYEAQQDKSGLPNDRFSAERPEGSISTLTIQRTEQRDSAMYRCASSLVVTGQVLPMSQETQYFGPGTRLLVL.

The chain uses TRBV11-2 and TRBJ2-7; TRBD2 matches 11 bases. The germline V gene encodes CDR1 SGHAT and CDR2 FQNNGV. This CDR3 is built from 17 residues. V lost 3 bases, J lost 12 bases, and 19 bases stayed unmatched. Here the CDR3 DNA reads TGTGCCAGCAGCTTGTATGGGGGGGGGACTAGCGGACCGCGAGGGTACTTC. Protein sequence: CASSLYGGGTSGPRGYF.

The rearrangement links TRBV28 to TRBJ1-5; D is undetermined. In germline, CDR1 is MDHEN, CDR2 SYDVKM. This CDR3 has 16 residues. The V end was cut by 6 bases, the J end by 14 bases, with 29 bases between. CDR3: CASSRSGSTRPSAKHF. The CDR3 DNA reads as TGTGCCAGCAGCCGGTCGGGGTCTACTAGGCCATCGGCCAAGCATTTT.

The rearrangement links TRBV6-6 to TRBJ1-1, with 7 nucleotides matching TRBD1. Trimming removed 6 bases from V and 4 bases from J; junction bases left unmatched: 5. Germline V CDR1 and CDR2: MNHNY, SVGAGI (reference sequence). The CDR3 has 13 amino acids. CDR3 sequence: CASSRDRATEAFF. DNA of the CDR3: TGTGCCAGCAGCCGCGACAGGGCCACTGAAGCTTTCTTT.

J is TRBJ1-2 and V is TRBV7-9; no firm D call. Germline V CDR1 and CDR2: SEHNR, FQNEAQ (reference sequence). V was pared by 1 base and J by 0 bases, with 6 bases between. CDR3 size: 14 residues. This CDR3 is CASSLGAANYGYTF. The DNA of the CDR3 is TGTGCCAGCAGCTTAGGGGCAGCTAACTATGGCTACACCTTC.

V usage is TRBV3-1 (or the pseudogene TRBV3-2) and J usage is TRBJ2-7; D is perhaps TRBD2 (5 bases). V lost 1 base and J lost 6, with 16 bases in between. Germline V lookup: CDR1 LGHDT, CDR2 YNNKEL (reference sequence). The CDR3 runs to 15 residues. The CDR3 DNA is TGTGCCAGCAGCCAAGGGACGGGAAATTCCATCGAGCAGTACTTC. It yields the protein CASSQGTGNSIEQYF.

The V gene is TRBV9, the J gene TRBJ1-6; 8 bases map to TRBD1. CDR1 and CDR2 from the germline V gene are SGDLS and YYNGEE. V was pared by 6 bases and J by 6 bases, with 17 bases of the junction left unmatched. This CDR3 region has 18 residues. This CDR3 is CASIYPGTGATRNSPLHF. CDR3 nucleotides: TGTGCCAGCATCTACCCTGGGACAGGAGCAACCCGTAATTCACCCCTCCACTTT. Supplemented by reference TRBV9 and TRBJ1-6, the full variable domain reads DSGVTQTPKHLITATGQRVTLRCSPRSGDLSVYWYQQSLDQGLQFLIQYYNGEERAKGNILERFSAQQFPDLHSELNLSSLELGDSALYFCASIYPGTGATRNSPLHFGNGTRLTVT.

This clone was counted a few times. The V gene is TRBV7-8, the J gene TRBJ1-2, with unresolved D. The CDR3 is made up of 15 amino acids. Per germline, CDR1 SGHVS and CDR2 FQNEAQ. The V and J ends lost 3 bases and 7 bases respectively, with 18 bases between them. The DNA for the CDR3 is TGTGCCAGCAGCTTCGGGTTCATCCACGGTAGTGGCTACACCTTC. This gives the protein CASSFGFIHGSGYTF.

This clone has only a few counts. The chain carries TRBV10-2 and TRBJ1-5; 7 bases line up with TRBD1. J was trimmed by 9 bases and V by 6 bases; bases with no gene match: 5. The CDR3 contains 12 residues. Germline CDR1 is WSHSY and CDR2 is SAAADI. In DNA form, the CDR3 reads TGCGCCAGCAGAGACCAGGGGGGGCCCCAGCATTTT. Its protein is CASRDQGGPQHF.

This rearrangement joins TRBV24-1 to TRBJ2-5; D is unresolved. The CDR3 is made up of 14 amino acids. Trimming took off 3 bases at V and 1 base at J, with 8 bases between the two ends. Germline assignment: CDR1 KGHDR and CDR2 SFDVKD. CDR3 in amino acids: CATSDPGLQETQYF. The CDR3 DNA is TGTGCCACCAGTGATCCAGGTCTCCAAGAGACCCAGTACTTC.

This clone was observed a handful of times. This rearrangement joins TRBV5-6 to TRBJ1-2; possibly TRBD1 for D (6 bases). The germline gives CDR1 SGHDT, CDR2 YYEEEE. This CDR3 is 14 amino acids long. V lost 2 bases, J lost 6 bases, and 14 bases lay in between. This CDR3 reads CASSFQGPYNGYTF. The CDR3 DNA reads as TGTGCCAGCAGCTTCCAGGGGCCATATAATGGCTACACCTTC.

The rearrangement links TRBV27 to TRBJ1-2, with 9 bases fitting TRBD1. With V trimmed by 5 bases and J by 14 bases, 9 bases remained unmatched. The CDR3 contains 12 residues. CDR1 is MNHEY, CDR2 SMNVEV, per germline (reference sequence). CDR3 nucleotides: TGTGCCAGCAGTCGAGGACAGGGGTCGGAAACCTTC. Protein product: CASSRGQGSETF.

The CDR3 DNA follows: TGTGCCATCAGCCCGGACGGGCGGGGTCCCTCTGGAAACACCATATATTTT. Translated: CAISPDGRGPSGNTIYF. The chain employs TRBV10-3 and TRBJ1-3; D gene ambiguous. The V end was cut by 6 bases, the J end by 0 bases, with 18 bases between. The CDR3 is made up of 17 amino acids. The germline V gene encodes CDR1 ENHRY and CDR2 SYGVKD.